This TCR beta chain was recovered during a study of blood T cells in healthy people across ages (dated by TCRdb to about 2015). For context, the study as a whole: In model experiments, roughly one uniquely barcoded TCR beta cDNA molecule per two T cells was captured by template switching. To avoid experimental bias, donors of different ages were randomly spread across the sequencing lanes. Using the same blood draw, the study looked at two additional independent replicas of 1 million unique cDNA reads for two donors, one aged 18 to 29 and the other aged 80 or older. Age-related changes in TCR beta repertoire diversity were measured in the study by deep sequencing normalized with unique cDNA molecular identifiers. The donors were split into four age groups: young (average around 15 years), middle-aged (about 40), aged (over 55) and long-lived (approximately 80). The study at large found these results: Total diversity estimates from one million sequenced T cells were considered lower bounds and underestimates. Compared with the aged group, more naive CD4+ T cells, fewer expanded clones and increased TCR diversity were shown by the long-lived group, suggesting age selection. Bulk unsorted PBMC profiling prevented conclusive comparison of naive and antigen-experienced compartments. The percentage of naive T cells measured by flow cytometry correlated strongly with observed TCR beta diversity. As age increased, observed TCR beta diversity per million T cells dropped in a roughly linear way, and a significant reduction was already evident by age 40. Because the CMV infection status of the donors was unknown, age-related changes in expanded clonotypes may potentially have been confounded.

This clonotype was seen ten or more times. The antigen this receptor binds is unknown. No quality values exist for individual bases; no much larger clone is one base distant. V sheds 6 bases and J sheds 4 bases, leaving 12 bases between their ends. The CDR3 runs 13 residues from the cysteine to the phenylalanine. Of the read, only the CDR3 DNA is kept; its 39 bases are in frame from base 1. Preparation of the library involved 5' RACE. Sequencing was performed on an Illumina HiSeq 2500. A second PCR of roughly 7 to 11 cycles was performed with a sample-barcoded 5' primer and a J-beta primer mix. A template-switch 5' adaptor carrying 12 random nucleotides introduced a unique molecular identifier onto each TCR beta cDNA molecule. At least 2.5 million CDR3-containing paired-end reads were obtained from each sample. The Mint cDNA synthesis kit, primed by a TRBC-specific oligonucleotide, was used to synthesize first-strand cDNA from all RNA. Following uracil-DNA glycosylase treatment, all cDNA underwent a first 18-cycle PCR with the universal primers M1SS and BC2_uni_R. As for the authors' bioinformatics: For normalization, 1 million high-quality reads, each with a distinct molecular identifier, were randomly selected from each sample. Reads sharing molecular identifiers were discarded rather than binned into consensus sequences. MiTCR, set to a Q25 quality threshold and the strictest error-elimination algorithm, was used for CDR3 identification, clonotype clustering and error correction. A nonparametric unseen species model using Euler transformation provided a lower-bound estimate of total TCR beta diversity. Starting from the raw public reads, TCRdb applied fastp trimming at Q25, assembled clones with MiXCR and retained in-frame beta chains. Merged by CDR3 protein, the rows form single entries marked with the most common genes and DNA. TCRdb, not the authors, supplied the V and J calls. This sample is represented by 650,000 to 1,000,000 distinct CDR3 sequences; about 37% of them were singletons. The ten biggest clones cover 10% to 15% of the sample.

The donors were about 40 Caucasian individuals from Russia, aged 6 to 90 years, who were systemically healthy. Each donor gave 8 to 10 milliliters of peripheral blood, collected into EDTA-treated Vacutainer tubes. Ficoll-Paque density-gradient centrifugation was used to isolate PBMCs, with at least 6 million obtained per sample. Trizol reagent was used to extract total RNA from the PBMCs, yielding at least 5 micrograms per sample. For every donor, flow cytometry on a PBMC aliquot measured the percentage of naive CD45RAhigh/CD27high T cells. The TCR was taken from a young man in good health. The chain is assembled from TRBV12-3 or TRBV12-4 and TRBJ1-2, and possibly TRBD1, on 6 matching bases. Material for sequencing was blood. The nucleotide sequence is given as TGTGCCAGCAGCCGCGACAGGACCTATGGCTACACCTTC. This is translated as CASSRDRTYGYTF.